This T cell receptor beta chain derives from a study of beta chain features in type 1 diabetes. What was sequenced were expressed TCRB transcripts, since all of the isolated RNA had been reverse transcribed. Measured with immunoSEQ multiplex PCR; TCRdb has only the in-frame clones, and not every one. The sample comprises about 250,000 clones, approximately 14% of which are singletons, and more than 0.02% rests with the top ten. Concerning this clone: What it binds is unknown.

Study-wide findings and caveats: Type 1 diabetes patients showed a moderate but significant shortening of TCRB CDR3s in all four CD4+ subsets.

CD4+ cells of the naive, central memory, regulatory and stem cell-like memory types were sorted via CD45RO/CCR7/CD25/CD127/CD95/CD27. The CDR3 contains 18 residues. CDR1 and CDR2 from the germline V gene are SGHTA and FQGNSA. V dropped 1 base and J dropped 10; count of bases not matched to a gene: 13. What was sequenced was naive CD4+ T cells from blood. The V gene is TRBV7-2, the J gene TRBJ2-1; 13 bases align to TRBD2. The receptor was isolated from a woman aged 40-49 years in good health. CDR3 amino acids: CASSLGFSVRTSGGEQFF. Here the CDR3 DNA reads TGTGCCAGCAGCTTAGGTTTTTCGGTAAGGACTAGCGGGGGAGAGCAGTTCTTC.